These 13 T cell receptor beta chains originate from one sample sequenced in a study of breast tumors, draining lymph nodes, adjacent tissues. Breast cancer patients provided tissue from their axillary draining lymph nodes. TCRdb re-called the multiplex PCR reads with MiXCR, one entry per CDR3 protein. This sample has around 130,000 distinct CDR3 sequences, with 20% found just once. The sample comprised axillary lymph node tissue. These receptors came from a female donor with breast cancer. Some clones in this sample may be carry-over from other donors' samples.

This clonotype was counted many times. The genes are TRBV24-1 and TRBJ2-5; 7 nucleotides align to TRBD1. The J segment lost 5 bases and the V segment lost 4 bases, leaving 6 bases of the junction unmatched. Germline lookup yields CDR1 KGHDR and CDR2 SFDVKD. This CDR3 region has 14 residues. CDR3 sequence: CATSEQGDAETQYF. CDR3 bases: TGTGCCACCAGTGAGCAGGGGGACGCGGAGACCCAGTACTTC.

The sample holds a few counts of this clonotype. Just one base apart from a much larger clone, this may be a read error. The chain uses TRBV7-6 and TRBJ2-7; TRBD2 might be the D (6 bases). Deletions cut 1 base from V and 9 bases from J, with 19 bases between. From germline, CDR1 is SGHVS and CDR2 FNYEAQ. The CDR3 totals 15 residues. This CDR3 reads CASSLDRREVGGQYF. The CDR3 bases are TGTGCCAGCAGCTTAGATCGCAGGGAGGTTGGCGGGCAGTACTTC.

The table lists this clonotype with many counts. V gene TRBV7-6 combines with J gene TRBJ2-5, with 7 bases that match TRBD1. J gave up 3 bases and V 1 base, and 2 bases lay outside the gene matches. Germline CDR1 and CDR2: SGHVS and FNYEAQ. The CDR3 length is 14 residues. CDR3: CASSLGGQKETQYF. CDR3 bases: TGTGCCAGCAGCTTAGGGGGACAGAAAGAGACCCAGTACTTC.

This clonotype was picked up a small number of times. This sequence joins TRBV28 and TRBJ2-2, with D perhaps TRBD2 (5 bases). Germline CDR1 MDHEN, CDR2 SYDVKM. This CDR3 is 15 amino acids long. V lost 2 bases and J lost 7, with 14 bases in between. For the CDR3, the DNA is TGTGCCAGCAGTTTACCCCGGCGGGCGGTCGGGGAGCTGTTTTTT. Translating gives CASSLPRRAVGELFF.

This clonotype was detected a few times. The chain couples TRBV10-3 to TRBJ1-1; D might be TRBD1 (6 bases). V lost 4 bases, J lost 1 base, and 10 bases lay in between. This CDR3 has 14 residues. Germline loops: CDR1 ENHRY, CDR2 SYGVKD. The CDR3 DNA reads as TGTGCCATCAGTGCCCCGGACAGGAACACTGAAGCTTTCTTT. It specifies CAISAPDRNTEAFF.

This clonotype was picked up many times. The chain uses TRBV6-1 and TRBJ2-5, with D unresolved. Trimming shortened V by 6 bases and J by 4 bases, and 15 bases separated the two germline ends. The CDR3 runs 14 residues. Germline V gives CDR1 MNHNS, CDR2 SASEGT. This CDR3 reads CASRRVAALETQYF. CDR3 sequence (DNA): TGTGCCAGCAGGCGTGTGGCGGCTTTAGAGACCCAGTACTTC.

Ten or more counts support this clonotype. The chain carries TRBV14 and TRBJ2-1; D is ambiguous. CDR1 and CDR2 (germline): SGHDN, FVKESK. The CDR3 has 12 residues. V was pared by 1 base and J by 2 bases, with 0 bases between. The CDR3 loop reads CASSQAYNEQFF. In nucleotides, the CDR3 is TGTGCCAGCAGCCAAGCCTACAATGAGCAGTTCTTC.

This clonotype was counted ten times or more. The chain links TRBV7-3 to TRBJ2-1; TRBD2 is a possible D gene (5 bases). In germline, CDR1 is SGHTA, CDR2 FQGTGA. This CDR3 contains 13 residues. The V gene lost 5 bases and the J gene lost 5 bases, with 10 bases spanning the gap. The CDR3, as DNA: TGTGCCAGCAGCCCCACCGGGGACAATGAGCAGTTCTTC. Translating it yields CASSPTGDNEQFF. The full variable domain, completed using reference TRBV7-3 and TRBJ2-1, is GAGVSQTPSNKVTEKGKYVELRCDPISGHTALYWYRQSLGQGPEFLIYFQGTGAADDSGLPNDRFFAVRPEGSVSTLKIQRTERGDSAVYLCASSPTGDNEQFFGPGTRLTVL.

Concerning this clonotype: It may be a read error: a sequence one base away is much more abundant. The rearrangement links TRBV3-1 to TRBJ1-2, with D maybe TRBD1 (5 bases). The CDR3 loop spans 12 amino acids. Germline lookup yields CDR1 LGHDT and CDR2 YNNKEL (reference sequence). The CDR3 nucleotides are TGTGCCGGCAGCCAAGCAGGGCATGGCTACACCTTC. Residues: CAGSQAGHGYTF.

There are many counts of this clonotype. The chain couples TRBV12-3 or TRBV12-4 to TRBJ1-3, with no clear D. V was trimmed by 5 bases and J by 0 bases, leaving 11 bases between them. The CDR3 runs to 15 residues. The DNA for the CDR3 is TGTGCCAGCAGTGTTCCAGAATACTCTGGAAACACCATATATTTT. Translated, it gives CASSVPEYSGNTIYF.

In this sample, this clonotype turned up many times. V gene TRBV2 combines with J gene TRBJ1-5; D call uncertain. Germline lookup yields CDR1 SNHLY and CDR2 FYNNEI. CDR3 length: 14 amino acids. Trimming removed 7 bases at V and 4 bases at J, with 14 bases between. The CDR3 DNA reads TGTGCCAGCACCGATAATGCGGTGAATCAGCCCCAGCATTTT. Protein product: CASTDNAVNQPQHF. The complete variable domain, with remaining parts taken from reference TRBV2 and TRBJ1-5, reads EPEVTQTPSHQVTQMGQEVILRCVPISNHLYFYWYRQILGQKVEFLVSFYNNEISEKSEIFDDQFSVERPDGSNFTLKIRSTKLEDSAMYFCASTDNAVNQPQHFGDGTRLSIL.

This clonotype was seen many times. This rearrangement joins TRBV14 to TRBJ2-5; perhaps TRBD2 as D (6 bases). From germline, CDR1 is SGHDN and CDR2 FVKESK. This CDR3 is built from 17 residues. V was cut by 0 bases and J by 5 bases, with 19 bases left in between. CDR3 residues: CASSQDPAGTGVETQYF. In DNA, the CDR3 is TGTGCCAGCAGCCAAGACCCCGCAGGGACGGGGGTGGAGACCCAGTACTTC.

This clonotype was recorded many times. V usage is TRBV24-1 and J usage is TRBJ2-1; the match to TRBD2 covers 8 bases. Germline V gene data show CDR1 as KGHDR and CDR2 as SFDVKD. The CDR3 extends over 14 amino acids. Trimming at V came to 7 bases and at J to 9 bases, leaving 10 bases not matched to a gene. The CDR3 region has the DNA TGTGCCACCAGGTCCGCGGGGGGCGTGAGTGAGCAGTTCTTC. Protein product: CATRSAGGVSEQFF.